This T cell receptor beta chain originates from a study of vaccination effects on CD4 cells after COVID-19. Study-wide results and limits: After vaccination, at late timepoints, clones induced by infection and by vaccine contracted markedly. Researchers reported few convalescent patients and no early post-infection timepoints in the study.

TCRdb's table, derived via immunoSEQ multiplex PCR, lists solely in-frame clones and lacks some. The sample contains 30,000 to 40,000 clones, around four fifths of which appear only once. V dropped 3 bases and J dropped 6; count of bases not matched to a gene: 4. The CDR3 runs to 13 residues. The germline CDR1 and CDR2 sequences are SGHRS and YFSETQ. In the case of this clone: Its specificity is unknown.

The ViraFEST assay expanded antigen-specific CD4+ T cells with viral peptide pools before sequencing. The authors isolated CD4+ T cells after roughly eleven days of culture. The participants, recipients of two vaccine doses, got either BNT162b2 or mRNA-1273. Vaccinated participants had no history of SARS-CoV-2 infection and tested negative for nucleocapsid antibodies. On day 3 and again on day 7, half the medium was replaced with IL-2 medium. The clonotype was recovered from a human donor who received a COVID-19 vaccine. Some clones in this sample may be carry-over from other donors' samples. The chain uses TRBV5-1 and TRBJ2-3; 7 nucleotides line up with TRBD1. The sample consisted of CD4+ T cells from PBMCs cultured with HCoV-NL63 spike peptides, taken after COVID-19 vaccination. The CDR3 protein is CASSSGQADTQYF. The CDR3 coding sequence is TGCGCCAGCAGCTCCGGACAGGCCGATACGCAGTATTTT.